This T cell receptor beta chain is from a study of shared clonotypes between healthy human individuals. Broader study findings: Large depth notwithstanding, sorted-subset sequencing proved incomplete by rarefaction.

In regard to this clone: What it recognizes is unknown.

The CDR3 has 14 amino acids. V lost 5 bases, J lost 2 bases, and 9 bases lay in between. The germline V gene has CDR1 SEHNR and CDR2 FQNEAQ (reference sequence). This table comes from immunoSEQ multiplex PCR, and its TCRdb copy is limited to in-frame clones, with some not included. The table has around 2,000,000 clones, about 94% seen once. Terminally differentiated effector memory CD45RA+ cells were left out of the naive CD8 fraction, which was CD45RO-negative and positively selected for CCR7. What was sequenced was naive CD8+ T cells sorted from blood. The clonotype comes from a man aged 18 to 29 in good health. The chain has TRBV7-9 and TRBJ2-2, with no clear D. The CDR3 DNA reads as TGTGCCAGCAGCACGTCATACAACACCGGGGAGCTGTTTTTT. Translation gives CASSTSYNTGELFF.